The next 21 T cell receptor beta chains were all read from a single sample in a study of response to subunit inactivated influenza vaccine. TCRdb re-derived calls from the RT-PCR reads in MiXCR, one entry per CDR3 protein. The data show under 500,000 distinct CDR3 sequences, with approximately 9.9% seen just once and 10% to 15% held by the top ten. The specimen comprised PBMCs from blood, sampled about 40 days after vaccination. The receptors were gathered from a man aged 50 to 59 who received an inactivated influenza vaccine.

The genes are TRBV5-1 and TRBJ2-3; D is unresolved. Germline lookup yields CDR1 SGHRS and CDR2 YFSETQ. With 1 base removed from V and 0 bases from J, the gap between germline ends came to 12 bases. This CDR3 spans 16 amino acids. The CDR3 region has the DNA TGCGCCAGCAGCTTGTGGGGAACGTCTAGCACAGATACGCAGTATTTT. Translating it yields CASSLWGTSSTDTQYF.

A few counts support this clonotype. The rearrangement joins TRBV9 to TRBJ2-1; TRBD2 matches at 11 bases. V gave up 3 bases and J gave up 3 bases; unmatched junction bases: 5. This CDR3 spans 16 amino acids. Germline V gives CDR1 SGDLS, CDR2 YYNGEE. The CDR3 sequence is CASSEPLAGDYNEQFF. As DNA, the CDR3 is TGTGCCAGCAGCGAGCCACTAGCGGGGGACTACAATGAGCAGTTCTTC.

The J gene is TRBJ2-3, the V gene TRBV5-1; D call uncertain. Germline CDR1 SGHRS, CDR2 YFSETQ. This CDR3 has 16 amino acids. The V gene lost 0 bases and the J gene lost 7 bases, with 18 bases spanning the gap. CDR3 amino acids: CASSLEWTVGRNTQYF. The CDR3 nucleotides are TGCGCCAGCAGCTTGGAATGGACGGTCGGCAGGAATACGCAGTATTTT.

This clonotype was detected only a few times. CDR3 sequence: CSVVAVGETQYF. The CDR3, as DNA: TGCAGCGTTGTGGCGGTCGGGGAGACCCAGTACTTC. This chain connects TRBV29-1 to TRBJ2-5; D uncertain. The CDR3 contains 12 residues. V was trimmed by 4 bases and J by 5 bases, leaving 11 bases between them. Germline V gene data show CDR1 as SQVTM and CDR2 as ANQGSEA.

This clonotype was recorded a few times. The gene calls are TRBV10-3 and TRBJ2-7; the D call may be TRBD1 or TRBD2 (6 bases each). The ends were cut back, 0 bases at V and 7 bases at J, with 13 bases in the middle. Germline CDR1 is ENHRY and CDR2 is SYGVKD. There are 14 residues in the CDR3. As DNA, the CDR3 is TGTGCCATCAGTGAGTCCAGACAGGCGGGGGAGCAGTACTTC. Amino acid sequence: CAISESRQAGEQYF.

This clonotype showed up just a few times. The CDR3 sequence: CSARDRKGWQGSSGANVLTF. The CDR3 DNA is TGCAGTGCTAGAGATCGGAAAGGTTGGCAGGGTTCTTCTGGGGCCAACGTCCTGACTTTC. V usage is TRBV20-1 and J usage is TRBJ2-6, with a possible D match to TRBD1 (5 bases). The CDR3 loop spans 20 amino acids. Germline values: CDR1 DFQATT, CDR2 SNEGSKA (reference sequence). Trimming cost V 0 bases and J 1 base, with 22 bases left between them.

This clonotype has only a few counts. The chain uses TRBV15 and TRBJ2-1; TRBD1 matches 7 bases. This CDR3 comprises 13 residues. Germline CDR1 LNHNV, CDR2 YYDKDF (reference sequence). The ends lost 8 bases at V and 7 bases at J; junction bases unmatched: 8. CDR3 nucleotide sequence: TGTGCCACCCGCACAGGGGCCGGGAATGAGCAGTTCTTC. Residues: CATRTGAGNEQFF.

This clonotype has ten or more counts. The chain uses TRBV20-1 and TRBJ2-5; 10 positions match TRBD1. The CDR3 sequence is 15 residues long. J lost 5 bases, V lost 3 bases, and 9 bases had no gene match. Germline V gene sequence: CDR1 DFQATT, CDR2 SNEGSKA (reference sequence). The CDR3 region is CSASRTGGIGETQYF. CDR3 in DNA: TGCAGTGCTAGCAGGACAGGGGGGATCGGGGAGACCCAGTACTTC.

The rearrangement uses TRBV3-1 and TRBJ2-3; D is possibly TRBD2 (5 bases). Germline assignment: CDR1 LGHDT and CDR2 YNNKEL (reference sequence). With 0 bases removed from V and 0 bases from J, the gap between germline ends came to 10 bases. This CDR3 contains 16 residues. This CDR3 is CASSQDPRGSTDTQYF. The CDR3 DNA reads as TGTGCCAGCAGCCAAGATCCCCGCGGGAGCACAGATACGCAGTATTTT.

This clonotype showed up just a few times. The chain recombines TRBV5-6 with TRBJ1-5; 8 nucleotides agree with TRBD1. The trim removed 3 bases at V and 6 bases at J, leaving 8 bases unmatched. The CDR3 length is 15 residues. The germline V gene encodes CDR1 SGHDT and CDR2 YYEEEE. The CDR3 reads CASSSTDRVGQPQHF. CDR3 nucleotides: TGTGCCAGCAGCTCTACGGACAGGGTAGGTCAGCCCCAGCATTTT.

The gene calls are TRBV7-3 and TRBJ2-7; possibly TRBD1 for D (5 bases). Germline CDR1 SGHTA, CDR2 FQGTGA. Trimming cost V 0 bases and J 5 bases, with 8 bases left between them. The CDR3 covers 13 residues. The CDR3 DNA is TGTGCCAGCAGCTTAACCAGCAGGGACGAGCAGTACTTC. This gives the protein CASSLTSRDEQYF. Using reference TRBV7-3 and TRBJ2-7 for the parts outside the CDR3, the full variable domain is GAGVSQTPSNKVTEKGKYVELRCDPISGHTALYWYRQSLGQGPEFLIYFQGTGAADDSGLPNDRFFAVRPEGSVSTLKIQRTERGDSAVYLCASSLTSRDEQYFGPGTRLTVT.

The chain has TRBV11-2 and TRBJ1-5; D remains ambiguous. The germline V gene has CDR1 SGHAT and CDR2 FQNNGV. The CDR3 sequence is 17 residues long. Trimming took 2 bases from V and 0 from J, leaving 14 bases between them. The CDR3 nucleotides are TGTGCCAGCAGCTTATCGGACGTTGGTAATAGCAATCAGCCCCAGCATTTT. This codes for CASSLSDVGNSNQPQHF.

This clonotype was detected only a few times. Here the CDR3 DNA reads TGCGCCAGCAGCTCCTTCGGACAGGGATCGGCTGAAGCTTTCTTT. Protein sequence: CASSSFGQGSAEAFF. This chain uses TRBV5-1 with TRBJ1-1, with 8 bases matching TRBD1. The CDR3 runs to 15 residues. Germline-derived CDR1 and CDR2 are SGHRS and YFSETQ. V shed 3 bases, J shed 6 bases, and the junction held 10 bases outside the gene matches.

This clonotype occurred a few times. V is TRBV4-1 and J is TRBJ2-1; D gene unclear. This CDR3 has 16 amino acids. Between the trimmed V and J ends, which lost 1 base and 3 bases, there was a span of 13 bases. Germline assignment: CDR1 MGHRA and CDR2 YSYEKL. The CDR3 region is CASSQVARAFYNEQFF. In nucleotides, the CDR3 is TGCGCCAGCAGCCAAGTCGCCCGGGCCTTCTACAATGAGCAGTTCTTC.

The rearrangement links TRBV5-8 to TRBJ2-1, with 11 nucleotides matching TRBD2. V shed 3 bases and J 3 bases; nucleotides not matched to a gene: 2. Germline V gene sequence: CDR1 SGHTS, CDR2 YDEGEE. This CDR3 has 15 residues. The CDR3 region is CASSYGTSGYNEQFF. DNA for the CDR3: TGTGCCAGCAGCTATGGGACTAGCGGCTACAATGAGCAGTTCTTC.

The chain carries TRBV5-1 and TRBJ2-5; 10 positions match TRBD1. The J segment lost 2 bases and the V segment lost 4 bases, leaving 5 bases of the junction unmatched. The germline V gene encodes CDR1 SGHRS and CDR2 YFSETQ. The CDR3 runs 15 residues. CDR3 in amino acids: CASSKGTGEQETQYF. Written as DNA, the CDR3 is TGCGCCAGCAGCAAGGGGACAGGGGAGCAAGAGACCCAGTACTTC.

At least ten counts were recorded for this clonotype. The V call is TRBV6-2 or TRBV6-3, the J call TRBJ2-1, with D possibly TRBD1 on 6 matching bases. The CDR3 loop spans 12 amino acids. Germline CDR1 and CDR2: MNHEY and SVGEGT. With 6 bases removed from V and 7 bases from J, the gap between germline ends came to 10 bases. CDR3 in DNA: TGTGCCAGCAGCCGAGACAGGAATGAGCAGTTCTTC. It encodes CASSRDRNEQFF.

The chain joins TRBV4-3 to TRBJ2-1; D not certain. The CDR3 consists of 15 residues. The V gene's germline CDR1 is LGHNA and CDR2 YSLEER. Trimming took 5 bases from V and 4 from J, leaving 15 bases between them. The CDR3 region is CASSKDRLGYNEQFF. The CDR3 DNA reads as TGCGCCAGCAGCAAGGATCGTCTTGGATACAATGAGCAGTTCTTC.

The rearrangement joins TRBV7-9 to TRBJ1-2; D remains unclear. CDR1 is SEHNR and CDR2 is FQNEAQ in the germline V gene (reference sequence). CDR3 length: 13 residues. V lost 1 base and J lost 7, with 10 bases in between. CDR3 region: CASSLGPTAGYTF. In nucleotides, the CDR3 is TGTGCCAGCAGCTTAGGACCGACCGCTGGCTACACCTTC.

V and J are TRBV7-9 and TRBJ1-5; D unclear. The V gene's germline CDR1 is SEHNR and CDR2 FQNEAQ (reference sequence). The V and J ends lost 6 bases and 5 bases respectively, with 8 bases between them. This CDR3 region has 12 residues. The CDR3 sequence is CASSYRDQPQHF. The CDR3 nucleotides read TGTGCCAGCAGTTATAGAGATCAGCCCCAGCATTTT.

The V call is TRBV9, the J call TRBJ2-5; 7 bases are shared with TRBD1. J was trimmed by 5 bases and V by 7 bases; bases with no gene match: 14. CDR3 length: 15 amino acids. Germline CDR1 reads SGDLS; CDR2 reads YYNGEE. CDR3 amino acids: CASGSGNQGVETQYF. The CDR3 coding sequence is TGTGCCAGCGGGTCAGGGAACCAGGGGGTGGAGACCCAGTACTTC.